Listed below are T cell receptor beta chains from one sample, sequenced in a study of chemoradiotherapy in HPV16-positive cancers. Repertoires were generated with immunoSEQ multiplex PCR, while TCRdb's copy carries only in-frame clones and drops some. The sample lists 22,000 or so clones; about 90% were seen once. This sample comprised blood, obtained from a patient who underwent chemoradiotherapy. The source of these receptors is a human donor with HPV-associated anogenital cancer. Both conserved end residues are part of each CDR3. The D gene is left open where the match is weak. For some rows the clone size is stated as once, few or many, or as a class when expanded; others skip it.

clone_size: -; d_call: TRBD1; j_call: TRBJ2-6; v_call: TRBV27; cdr3_aa: CASSLSQGQGANVLTF; cdr3_nt: TGTGCCAGCAGTTTATCACAGGGGCAAGGGGCCAACGTCCTGACTTTC
clone_size: -; d_call: -; j_call: TRBJ1-6; v_call: TRBV5-1; cdr3_aa: CASSLKGYNSPLHF; cdr3_nt: TGCGCCAGCAGTCTAAAGGGATATAATTCACCCCTCCACTTT
clone_size: few; d_call: -; j_call: TRBJ1-3; v_call: TRBV7-2; cdr3_aa: CASSLANSGNTIYF; cdr3_nt: TGTGCCAGCAGCTTGGCCAACTCTGGAAACACCATATATTTT
clone_size: -; d_call: -; j_call: TRBJ1-6; v_call: TRBV5-6; cdr3_aa: CASSLVDNYNSPLHF; cdr3_nt: TGTGCCAGCAGCTTGGTGGACAACTATAATTCACCCCTCCACTTT
clone_size: -; d_call: TRBD1; j_call: TRBJ2-7; v_call: TRBV7-6; cdr3_aa: CASSAVQGADYEQYF; cdr3_nt: TGTGCCAGCAGCGCCGTGCAGGGGGCTGACTACGAGCAGTACTTC
clone_size: -; d_call: -; j_call: TRBJ2-2; v_call: TRBV5-8; cdr3_aa: CASSFNLVLPGELFF; cdr3_nt: TGTGCCAGCAGCTTCAACCTCGTTTTGCCCGGGGAGCTGTTTTTT
clone_size: -; d_call: TRBD2; j_call: TRBJ2-2; v_call: TRBV9; cdr3_aa: CASSVALLVAGKDGELFF; cdr3_nt: TGTGCCAGCAGCGTAGCTCTGTTAGTAGCGGGAAAGGACGGGGAGCTGTTTTTT
clone_size: -; d_call: TRBD1; j_call: TRBJ1-1; v_call: TRBV5-1; cdr3_aa: CASSLRVSGGRTEAFF; cdr3_nt: TGCGCCAGCAGCTTGAGGGTATCAGGGGGCAGGACTGAAGCTTTCTTT
clone_size: -; d_call: -; j_call: TRBJ1-4; v_call: TRBV10-2; cdr3_aa: CASNADGGTNEKLFF; cdr3_nt: TGCGCCAGCAACGCGGATGGGGGCACTAATGAAAAACTGTTTTTT
clone_size: few; d_call: TRBD1; j_call: TRBJ1-5; v_call: TRBV2; cdr3_aa: CASSDDRGNLWGNQPQHF; cdr3_nt: TGTGCCAGCAGTGACGACAGGGGGAACCTTTGGGGCAATCAGCCCCAGCATTTT
clone_size: -; d_call: -; j_call: TRBJ2-7; v_call: TRBV28; cdr3_aa: CASSTGAGTNHEQYF; cdr3_nt: TGTGCCAGCAGTACCGGGGCGGGCACCAACCACGAGCAGTACTTC
clone_size: -; d_call: -; j_call: TRBJ2-1; v_call: TRBV7-6; cdr3_aa: CASSLAGGNNEQFF; cdr3_nt: TGTGCCAGCAGCTTAGCGGGGGGCAACAATGAGCAGTTCTTC
clone_size: -; d_call: TRBD2; j_call: TRBJ2-5; v_call: TRBV5-4; cdr3_aa: CASSPGSGGAFETQYF; cdr3_nt: TGTGCCAGCAGCCCGGGGTCCGGGGGGGCCTTTGAGACCCAGTACTTC
clone_size: few; d_call: TRBD2; j_call: TRBJ2-3; v_call: TRBV5-8; cdr3_aa: CASSVSGGLTDTQYF; cdr3_nt: TGTGCCAGCAGCGTTAGCGGGGGGCTCACAGATACGCAGTATTTT
clone_size: -; d_call: -; j_call: TRBJ1-5; v_call: TRBV7-8; cdr3_aa: CASSSTRQENQPQHF; cdr3_nt: TGTGCCAGCAGCTCCACACGACAGGAGAATCAGCCCCAGCATTTT
clone_size: once; d_call: -; j_call: TRBJ1-2; v_call: TRBV4-2; cdr3_aa: CASSQGDGDYGYTF; cdr3_nt: TGTGCCAGCAGCCAAGGTGACGGAGACTATGGCTACACCTTC
clone_size: -; d_call: TRBD1; j_call: TRBJ2-2; v_call: TRBV7-9; cdr3_aa: CASSEGQGETGELFF; cdr3_nt: TGTGCCAGCAGCGAGGGACAGGGGGAAACCGGGGAGCTGTTTTTT
clone_size: -; d_call: -; j_call: TRBJ1-6; v_call: TRBV5-4; cdr3_aa: CASSSFGSSANSPLHF; cdr3_nt: TGTGCCAGCAGCTCCTTTGGGAGTTCTGCGAATTCACCCCTCCACTTT
clone_size: -; d_call: TRBD2; j_call: TRBJ2-3; v_call: TRBV27; cdr3_aa: CASNPAGGRRDTQYF; cdr3_nt: TGTGCCAGCAATCCCGCGGGGGGGCGGAGAGATACGCAGTATTTT
clone_size: once; d_call: TRBD2; j_call: TRBJ2-1; v_call: TRBV7-2; cdr3_aa: CASSSKGGLAGVYNEQFF; cdr3_nt: TGTGCCAGCAGCAGCAAGGGGGGGCTAGCGGGGGTCTACAATGAGCAGTTCTTC
clone_size: -; d_call: TRBD1; j_call: TRBJ1-1; v_call: TRBV11-2; cdr3_aa: CASSLRTGGAFF; cdr3_nt: TGTGCCAGCAGCTTACGGACAGGGGGAGCTTTCTTT
clone_size: -; d_call: TRBD2; j_call: TRBJ2-3; v_call: TRBV30; cdr3_aa: CAWRGPKHRLAGGSSTDTQYF; cdr3_nt: TGTGCCTGGAGGGGGCCGAAGCATAGACTAGCGGGGGGGTCTAGCACAGATACGCAGTATTTT
clone_size: -; d_call: -; j_call: TRBJ2-1; v_call: TRBV7-3; cdr3_aa: CASSLMVQGPNEQFF; cdr3_nt: TGTGCCAGCAGCTTAATGGTTCAGGGGCCTAATGAGCAGTTCTTC
clone_size: -; d_call: -; j_call: TRBJ1-1; v_call: TRBV14; cdr3_aa: CASSQPSWGPKNTEAFF; cdr3_nt: TGTGCCAGCAGCCAACCGAGCTGGGGGCCAAAGAACACTGAAGCTTTCTTT
clone_size: -; d_call: TRBD2; j_call: TRBJ2-7; v_call: TRBV29-1; cdr3_aa: CSASSWTGQASGSYEQYF; cdr3_nt: TGCAGCGCTTCCTCTTGGACAGGGCAGGCTAGCGGGAGCTACGAGCAGTACTTC
clone_size: -; d_call: -; j_call: TRBJ2-1; v_call: TRBV18; cdr3_aa: CASSPLGRGDNEQFF; cdr3_nt: TGTGCCAGCTCACCACTCGGGCGGGGAGACAATGAGCAGTTCTTC
clone_size: -; d_call: -; j_call: TRBJ2-1; v_call: TRBV30; cdr3_aa: CAWVPSVNEQFF; cdr3_nt: TGTGCCTGGGTCCCCTCAGTCAATGAGCAGTTCTTC
clone_size: -; d_call: TRBD2; j_call: TRBJ2-2; v_call: TRBV19; cdr3_aa: CASSRGGGAGELFF; cdr3_nt: TGTGCCAGTTCTAGGGGCGGGGGGGCCGGGGAGCTGTTTTTT
clone_size: -; d_call: -; j_call: TRBJ1-2; v_call: TRBV28; cdr3_aa: CASIGQTLYGYTF; cdr3_nt: TGTGCCAGCATCGGACAGACCCTCTATGGCTACACCTTC
clone_size: -; d_call: TRBD1; j_call: TRBJ2-1; v_call: TRBV11-2; cdr3_aa: CASSRDRGHSNEQFF; cdr3_nt: TGTGCCAGCAGCCGCGACAGGGGGCATTCCAATGAGCAGTTCTTC
clone_size: -; d_call: TRBD1; j_call: TRBJ1-6; v_call: TRBV25-1; cdr3_aa: CATSEGGTDISPLHF; cdr3_nt: TGTGCCACCTCTGAGGGCGGGACAGACATATCACCCCTCCACTTT
clone_size: few; d_call: -; j_call: TRBJ2-7; v_call: TRBV2; cdr3_aa: CASSEAPPGGPYSYEQYF; cdr3_nt: TGTGCCAGCAGTGAAGCTCCACCAGGGGGGCCCTACTCCTACGAGCAGTACTTC
clone_size: -; d_call: TRBD1; j_call: TRBJ1-4; v_call: TRBV11-2; cdr3_aa: CASSLDGTGKEKLFF; cdr3_nt: TGTGCCAGCAGCTTAGATGGGACAGGGAAAGAAAAACTGTTTTTT
clone_size: -; d_call: -; j_call: TRBJ1-2; v_call: TRBV19; cdr3_aa: CASSRQGGYGYTF; cdr3_nt: TGTGCCAGTAGTAGGCAGGGAGGGTACGGCTACACCTTC
clone_size: -; d_call: TRBD1; j_call: TRBJ2-7; v_call: TRBV18; cdr3_aa: CASSGRSGTGGNEQYF; cdr3_nt: TGTGCCAGCTCGGGCAGATCCGGGACAGGGGGGAACGAGCAGTACTTC
clone_size: -; d_call: TRBD2; j_call: TRBJ2-3; v_call: TRBV6-1; cdr3_aa: CASSAAGLAGLWGTDTQYF; cdr3_nt: TGTGCCAGCAGTGCGGCGGGACTAGCGGGGTTATGGGGCACAGATACGCAGTATTTT
clone_size: -; d_call: -; j_call: TRBJ1-2; v_call: TRBV2; cdr3_aa: CASSGGGPGGYTF; cdr3_nt: TGTGCCAGCAGTGGAGGTGGGCCCGGTGGCTACACCTTC
clone_size: -; d_call: TRBD1; j_call: TRBJ1-1; v_call: TRBV7-6; cdr3_aa: CASSFGQGDTEAFF; cdr3_nt: TGTGCCAGCAGCTTCGGACAGGGGGACACTGAAGCTTTCTTT
clone_size: -; d_call: TRBD1; j_call: TRBJ1-1; v_call: TRBV7-9; cdr3_aa: CASDEMTGIMNTEAFF; cdr3_nt: TGTGCCAGCGACGAAATGACAGGGATTATGAACACTGAAGCTTTCTTT
clone_size: -; d_call: -; j_call: TRBJ1-1; v_call: TRBV15; cdr3_aa: CATSKDQGGKAEAFF; cdr3_nt: TGTGCCACCAGCAAGGATCAGGGAGGAAAGGCTGAAGCTTTCTTT